The 6 T cell receptor beta chains given below trace back to one sample, sequenced in a study of T-cell reconstitution after alpha-beta-depleted transplantation in children. Library preparation (for TCRbeta) was performed with unique molecular identifiers. Via MiXCR, TCRdb re-called the PCR reads, giving one row per CDR3 protein. The sample holds a few hundred thousand distinct CDR3 sequences; about a tenth are singletons and the top ten take roughly a tenth. The sequencing used PBMCs from the stem cell graft donor, collected from the stem cell graft. The receptors stem from a human donor who donated a stem cell graft to a child with SCID.

This clonotype has just a few counts. The chain links TRBV3-1 to TRBJ1-6; no clear D gene. The ends were cut back, 3 bases at V and 8 bases at J, with 8 bases in the middle. Germline CDR1 is LGHDT and CDR2 is YNNKEL (reference sequence). The CDR3 has 13 amino acids. This CDR3 is CASSQESYSPLHF. The CDR3 region has the DNA TGTGCCAGCAGCCAGGAATCCTATTCACCCCTCCACTTT.

This clonotype was counted between two and nine times. The chain employs TRBV7-9 and TRBJ2-3; 7 positions match TRBD2. Per germline, CDR1 SEHNR and CDR2 FQNEAQ (reference sequence). There are 15 residues in the CDR3. V lost 5 bases and J lost 2; bases outside the gene matches: 7. DNA for the CDR3: TGTGCCAGCAGCCGGGAGGCACTTTCCACAGATACGCAGTATTTT. As protein: CASSREALSTDTQYF.

The CDR3 DNA sequence: TGCAGTGCCCCCCCGCCAGGGGATCGAACTGAAGCTTTCTTT. Translated, it gives CSAPPPGDRTEAFF. The V call is TRBV20-1, the J call TRBJ1-1, with D perhaps TRBD1 (6 bases). Deletions cut 6 bases from V and 5 bases from J, with 19 bases between. This CDR3 comprises 14 residues. Germline CDR1 reads DFQATT; CDR2 reads SNEGSKA (reference sequence).

There are many counts of this clonotype. The rearrangement links TRBV12-3 or TRBV12-4 to TRBJ2-5; D is possibly TRBD1 (6 bases). The CDR3 is made up of 14 amino acids. V shed 8 bases and J shed 4 bases, with 17 bases lying between them. CDR3 DNA: TGTGCCAGCGCCCCAGGGGCAGGGGTAGAGACCCAGTACTTC. Translating gives CASAPGAGVETQYF.

This clonotype was counted a few times. The V and J genes are TRBV5-6 and TRBJ2-4; 7 bases fit TRBD1. J gave up 0 bases and V 0 bases, and 6 bases lay outside the gene matches. The germline V gene encodes CDR1 SGHDT and CDR2 YYEEEE. This CDR3 is 17 amino acids long. CDR3 DNA: TGTGCCAGCAGCTTGGTAGGGGGACAGCTAGCCAAAAACATTCAGTACTTC. It specifies CASSLVGGQLAKNIQYF.

This clonotype came up a few times. The CDR3, as DNA: TGCGCCAGCAGCTTGGCCTCTCTAGCGGGGACGTACCAAGAGACCCAGTACTTC. Translated, it gives CASSLASLAGTYQETQYF. This chain links TRBV5-1 with TRBJ2-5, with 9 nucleotides matching TRBD2. Trimming removed 0 bases from V and 0 bases from J; junction bases left unmatched: 9. The CDR3 runs to 18 residues. Germline V gene lookup returns CDR1 SGHRS and CDR2 YFSETQ.